Listed here are 10 T cell receptor beta chains from one sample, sequenced in a study of cytomegalovirus exposure and HLA in healthy donors. It was with 60 Vbeta and 13 Jbeta primers that the PCR ran. Only in-frame clones appear in the TCRdb table, and some are missing; sequencing was by immunoSEQ multiplex PCR. The data show some 110,000 clones, around 76% seen once. The source material was PBMCs. The source is a woman aged 60 to 75 in good health and CMV-seropositive.

The J gene is TRBJ2-7, the V gene TRBV7-2; 7 positions agree with TRBD2. Germline CDR1 SGHTA, CDR2 FQGNSA. This CDR3 has 14 amino acids. The V and J ends lost 8 bases and 0 bases, in that order; junction bases with no gene match: 7. CDR3: CASFPGGSSYEQYF. The DNA for the CDR3 is TGTGCCAGCTTCCCCGGGGGGAGCTCCTACGAGCAGTACTTC.

On this clone itself: The sample carries other DNA sequences with the same CDR3. The V gene is TRBV30, the J gene TRBJ1-3; D possibly corresponds to TRBD1 (6 bases). Trimming removed 0 bases at V and 0 bases at J, with 9 bases between. From germline, CDR1 is GTSNPN and CDR2 SVGIG (reference sequence). The CDR3 totals 15 residues. In DNA, the CDR3 is TGTGCCTGGAGTGTAACAGGGATCTCTGGAAACACCATATATTTT. It codes for CAWSVTGISGNTIYF.

This clone was seen a few times. Since no conserved phenylalanine or tryptophan closes the CDR3, a read error is the likely cause. The DNA is omitted, as the CDR3 cannot be located on it reliably, and the CDR3 follows TCRdb's listing. The chain recombines TRBV7-9 with TRBJ1-1; the table's D gene call, TRBD1, was not cross checked with the DNA. Germline lookup yields CDR1 SEHNR and CDR2 FQNEAQ (reference sequence). The CDR3 contains 13 residues when both ends are counted. The CDR3 sequence is CASSPQSTGTLVS.

This clone was counted a few times. The chain is built from TRBV10-3 and TRBJ2-3; 7 nucleotides line up with TRBD1. The CDR3 totals 14 residues. CDR1 and CDR2 (germline): ENHRY, SYGVKD. Germline trimming cut 4 bases from V and 5 bases from J; bases unmatched to any gene: 6. The CDR3 is CAISAGTERDTQYF. For the CDR3, the DNA is TGTGCCATCAGTGCCGGGACAGAGCGAGATACGCAGTATTTT.

The chain has TRBV19 and TRBJ1-2; 8 nucleotides align to TRBD1. Germline CDR1 and CDR2: LNHDA and SQIVND (reference sequence). This CDR3 comprises 16 residues. The V segment lost 7 bases and the J segment 3 bases; nucleotides outside the gene matches: 13. This CDR3 reads CASTDIRDRLHYGYTF. CDR3 bases: TGTGCCAGTACCGACATCCGGGACAGGCTGCACTATGGCTACACCTTC.

The J gene is TRBJ1-1, the V gene TRBV6-5, with TRBD1 matching over 10 bases. The CDR3 runs 15 residues. The V gene's germline CDR1 is MNHEY and CDR2 SVGAGI. Losses at the gene ends were 2 bases for V and 3 bases for J; bases not matched to a gene: 3. Here the CDR3 DNA reads TGTGCCAGCAGTTACGCCGGGACAGGGGACACTGAAGCTTTCTTT. This sequence encodes CASSYAGTGDTEAFF.

V usage is TRBV27 and J usage is TRBJ1-4; D may be TRBD1 (6 bases). The germline V gene encodes CDR1 MNHEY and CDR2 SMNVEV (reference sequence). The ends were cut back, 5 bases at V and 8 bases at J, with 15 bases in the middle. CDR3 length equals 14 residues. As DNA, the CDR3 is TGTGCCAGCAGTCAGCACAGGGTCGGGGAAAAACTGTTTTTT. Translating gives CASSQHRVGEKLFF.

The V and J genes are TRBV10-3 and TRBJ1-6; D gene ambiguous. V was pared by 4 bases and J by 7 bases, with 11 bases between. This CDR3 contains 14 residues. Germline V gene data show CDR1 as ENHRY and CDR2 as SYGVKD. The CDR3 loop is CAISVAVRNSPLHF. The DNA of the CDR3 is TGTGCCATCAGTGTGGCAGTCAGGAATTCACCCCTCCACTTT.

CDR3 in amino acids: CASSLRATGERGNQPQHF. DNA of the CDR3: TGTGCCAGCAGTTTACGGGCGACGGGGGAGCGGGGCAATCAGCCCCAGCATTTT. V usage is TRBV27 and J usage is TRBJ1-5; TRBD1 might be the D (5 bases). Trimming shortened V by 2 bases and J by 2 bases, and 19 bases separated the two germline ends. The germline V gene encodes CDR1 MNHEY and CDR2 SMNVEV (reference sequence). The CDR3 is made up of 18 amino acids.

This clone showed up just a few times. The rearrangement uses TRBV6-5 and TRBJ1-5; weak D call: TRBD1 (5 bases). Trimming removed 0 bases at V and 4 bases at J, with 10 bases between. This CDR3 contains 15 residues. CDR1 MNHEY and CDR2 SVGAGI come from the germline V gene. This CDR3 is CASSYSITGNQPQHF. DNA for the CDR3: TGTGCCAGCAGTTACTCGATAACAGGTAATCAGCCCCAGCATTTT.